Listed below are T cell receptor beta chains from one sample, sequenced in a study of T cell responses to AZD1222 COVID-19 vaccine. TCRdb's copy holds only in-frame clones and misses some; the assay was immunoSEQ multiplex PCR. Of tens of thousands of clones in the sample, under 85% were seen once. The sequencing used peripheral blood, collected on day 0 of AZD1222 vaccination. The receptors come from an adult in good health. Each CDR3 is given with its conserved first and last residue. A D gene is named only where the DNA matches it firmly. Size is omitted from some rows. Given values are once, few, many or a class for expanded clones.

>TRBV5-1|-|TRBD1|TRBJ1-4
TGCGCCAGCAGCTTTCGGCGACAGGGGGCTACTAATGAAAAACTGTTTTTT
CASSFRRQGATNEKLFF
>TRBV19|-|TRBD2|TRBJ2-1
TGTGCCAGTAGTCTCAGCGGGAGTGTGAGGAATGAGCAGTTCTTC
CASSLSGSVRNEQFF
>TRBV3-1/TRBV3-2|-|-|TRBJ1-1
TGTGCCAGCAGCCTATACGGACAGCCTTACACTGAAGCTTTCTTT
CASSLYGQPYTEAFF
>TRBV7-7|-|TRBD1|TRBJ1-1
TGTGCTAGCAGTCTCGACAGGGACACTGAAGCTTTCTTT
CASSLDRDTEAFF
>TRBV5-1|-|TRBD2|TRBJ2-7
TGCGCCAGCAGCCCTACCGGGACTAGTGGGCGCGAGCAGTACTTC
CASSPTGTSGREQYF
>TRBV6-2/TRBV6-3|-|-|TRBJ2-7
TGTGCCAGCAGTTCGCAGCCCGACGGAATCTACGAGCAGTACTTC
CASSSQPDGIYEQYF
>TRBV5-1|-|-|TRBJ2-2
TGCGCCAGCAGCTTCGGACCGCAGAACACCGGGGAGCTGTTTTTT
CASSFGPQNTGELFF
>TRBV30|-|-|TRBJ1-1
TGTGCCTGGAGTAAAGGGACCTCTTGGGGCACTGAAGCTTTCTTT
CAWSKGTSWGTEAFF
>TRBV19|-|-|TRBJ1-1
TGTGCCAGTAGCTTGGTGGGGAACACTGAAGCTTTCTTT
CASSLVGNTEAFF
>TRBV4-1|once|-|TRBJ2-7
TGCGCCAGCAGCCAAAGGCTAGCTGAAGTATGGGAGCAGTACTTC
CASSQRLAEVWEQYF
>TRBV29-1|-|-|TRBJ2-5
TGCAGCGTCTCAGGGTCGTCGGAGACCCAGTACTTC
CSVSGSSETQYF
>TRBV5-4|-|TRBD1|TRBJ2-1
TGTGCCAGCAGCCTGTCAGGGGGCTTCTACAATGAGCAGTTCTTC
CASSLSGGFYNEQFF
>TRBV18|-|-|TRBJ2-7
TGTGCCAGCTCACCACCGCAGTCCGAGCAGTACTTC
CASSPPQSEQYF
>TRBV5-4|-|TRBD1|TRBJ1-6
TGTGCCAGCAGCCCGGGACAGCATAATTCACCCCTCCACTTT
CASSPGQHNSPLHF
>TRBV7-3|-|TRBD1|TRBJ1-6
TGTGCCAGCAGCCCAACAGGGGGAACGGATTCACCCCTCCACTTT
CASSPTGGTDSPLHF
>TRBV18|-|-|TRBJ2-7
TGTGCCAGCTCACCTTCAGGGAGCTCCTACGAGCAGTACTTC
CASSPSGSSYEQYF
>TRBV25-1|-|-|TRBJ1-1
TGTGCCAGCAGTGAATCGGTCTCTCGGGGGGACACTGAAGCTTTCTTT
CASSESVSRGDTEAFF
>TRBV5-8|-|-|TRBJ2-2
TGTGCCAGCAGCCCGTGGGGGGGCCCGAACACCGGGGAGCTGTTTTTT
CASSPWGGPNTGELFF
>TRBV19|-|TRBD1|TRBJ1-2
TGTGCCAGTAGCACGACCGGGACAGGGAATCGTGGCTACACCTTC
CASSTTGTGNRGYTF
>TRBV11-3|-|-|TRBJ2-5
TGTGCCAGCAGCTTAGCGGACAGAGACCAAGAGACCCAGTACTTC
CASSLADRDQETQYF
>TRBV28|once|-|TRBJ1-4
TGTGCCAGCACCAAGGGCATTCCAGTCGCAACTAATGAAAAACTGTTTTTT
CASTKGIPVATNEKLFF
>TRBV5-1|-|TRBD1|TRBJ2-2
TGCGCCAGCAGGCAATGGACAGGGAGCACCGGGGAGCTGTTTTTT
CASRQWTGSTGELFF
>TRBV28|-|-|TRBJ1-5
TGTGCCAGCAGTGTGCTCAATCAGCCCCAGCATTTT
CASSVLNQPQHF
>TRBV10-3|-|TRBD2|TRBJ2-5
TGTGCCATCGGCGAGCGGGGGGGCCGCGAGACCCAGTACTTC
CAIGERGGRETQYF
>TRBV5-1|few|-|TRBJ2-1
TGCGCCAGCAGCTTGGGAGGAGGCCCCAATGAGCAGTTCTTC
CASSLGGGPNEQFF
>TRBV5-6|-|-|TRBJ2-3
TGTGCCAGCAACGGGGGAGGGGGGACAGATACGCAGTATTTT
CASNGGGGTDTQYF
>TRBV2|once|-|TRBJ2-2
TGTGCCAGCAATGATAAGACTAGTGTCGGCGGGGAGCTGTTTTTT
CASNDKTSVGGELFF
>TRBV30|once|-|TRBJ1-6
TGTGCCTGGCAGGGAATCGATAATTCACCCCTCCACTTT
CAWQGIDNSPLHF
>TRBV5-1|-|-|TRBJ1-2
TGCGCCAGCAGCTTGGGAGGCTATGGCTACACCTTC
CASSLGGYGYTF